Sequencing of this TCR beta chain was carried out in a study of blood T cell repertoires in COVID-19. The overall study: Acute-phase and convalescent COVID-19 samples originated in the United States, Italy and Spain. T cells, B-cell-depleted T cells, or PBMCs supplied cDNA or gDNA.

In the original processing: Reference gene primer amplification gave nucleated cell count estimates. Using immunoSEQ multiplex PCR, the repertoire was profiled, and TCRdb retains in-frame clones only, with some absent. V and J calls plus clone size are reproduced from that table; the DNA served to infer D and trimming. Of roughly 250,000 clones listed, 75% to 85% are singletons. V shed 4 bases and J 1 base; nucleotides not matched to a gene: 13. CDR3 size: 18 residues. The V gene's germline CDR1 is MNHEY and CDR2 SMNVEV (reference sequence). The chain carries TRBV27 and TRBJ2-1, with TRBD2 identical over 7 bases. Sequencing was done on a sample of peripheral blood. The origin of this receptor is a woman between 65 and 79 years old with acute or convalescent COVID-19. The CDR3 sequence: CASSSLGGRSTSYNEQFF. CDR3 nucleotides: TGTGCCAGCAGTTCCCTGGGAGGGAGGTCAACATCCTACAATGAGCAGTTCTTC.